The clone carrying this T cell receptor (beta chain) was picked up many times. The sample belongs to a study of regulatory T cells in long-lasting Graves disease. The TCR beta library used iRepertoire HTBI primers with Arm-PCR amplification of CDR3. In TCRdb, the multiplex PCR reads were re-called with MiXCR into one record per CDR3 protein. The repertoire includes approximately 400,000 distinct CDR3 sequences, more than 12% of them detected once, and over 15% sits in the top ten. Time point meaning: newly diagnosed GD, antithyroid drugs for less than 3 months. Following extraction of RNA from PBMCs, that RNA was used to make the TCR library. This same sample was also taken into another study, of T cells in Graves' hyperthyroidism and ophthalmopathy. That report notes: Most clonotypes expanded in the thyroid (above 0.001) were also present in blood. Separating ophthalmopathy from stable hyperthyroidism was achieved by a 13 V-J model.

The TCR sequence derives from a young woman with Graves disease. The sample in question was peripheral blood mononuclear cells (PBMCs), obtained at new diagnosis, from a patient treated with antithyroid drugs.

CDR3 residues: CASSDNRGRGEQFF. In DNA, the CDR3 is TGTGCCAGCAGCGACAACCGTGGGAGAGGCGAGCAGTTCTTC. V is TRBV3-1 and J is TRBJ2-1; tentatively, D is TRBD2 (5 bases). The germline V gene has CDR1 LGHDT and CDR2 YNNKEL (reference sequence). The CDR3 spans 14 residues. V lost 5 bases to trimming and J lost 10 bases, with 18 bases between them.